One sample yielded the 27 T cell receptor beta chains listed below, sequenced in a study of CD8+ T cells in alopecia areata. As for treatment: oral pan-JAK inhibitor, 5-10 mg twice daily. Extracted from the samples, RNA was reverse transcribed into cDNA to serve as the sequencing template. Profiling relied on immunoSEQ multiplex PCR, and the TCRdb table lists in-frame clones only, not all of them. The sample consists of 110,000 or so clones, 56% of them appearing once. The input for sequencing was CD4+ T cells sorted from blood, taken at week 24, from a patient treated with tofacitinib. The receptors shown here come from a human donor with alopecia areata.

This chain uses TRBV30 with TRBJ2-7; D is unclear. The CDR3 runs to 13 residues. CDR1 is GTSNPN and CDR2 is SVGIG in the germline V gene (reference sequence). Trimming left V 0 bases short and J 3 bases short, with 9 bases between. The CDR3 sequence: CAWSVTGNYEQYF. For the CDR3, the DNA is TGTGCCTGGAGTGTAACTGGCAACTACGAGCAGTACTTC.

The genes are TRBV30 and TRBJ2-1; D possibly uses TRBD1 or TRBD2 (5 bases each). The CDR3 has 15 amino acids. The germline CDR1 and CDR2 sequences are GTSNPN and SVGIG (reference sequence). V lost 0 bases to trimming and J lost 13 bases, with 22 bases between them. The CDR3 region has the DNA TGTGCCTGGAGTGTCGGTCAGGGTTCTATGGCGGGTCAGTTCTTC. Its protein is CAWSVGQGSMAGQFF.

This clone was seen a few times. The same CDR3 arises from other DNA sequences in this sample as well. The chain joins TRBV7-2 to TRBJ2-5; 7 nucleotides agree with TRBD1. CDR3 length equals 14 residues. The J segment lost 0 bases and the V segment lost 5 bases, leaving 3 bases of the junction unmatched. Germline loops: CDR1 SGHTA, CDR2 FQGNSA. The CDR3 nucleotides read TGTGCCAGCAGCCTGGACAGGAACCAAGAGACCCAGTACTTC. It encodes CASSLDRNQETQYF.

This clone was seen only once. The chain couples TRBV30 to TRBJ2-7, with unresolved D. CDR1 is GTSNPN and CDR2 is SVGIG in the germline V gene (reference sequence). This CDR3 is 11 amino acids long. Between the trimmed V and J ends, which lost 2 bases and 2 bases, there was a span of 4 bases. The CDR3 DNA reads as TGTGCCTGGAGTACCCCCTACGAGCAGTACTTC. Encoded protein: CAWSTPYEQYF. The variable domain in full, completed from reference TRBV30 and TRBJ2-7, reads SQTIHQWPATLVQPVGSPLSLECTVEGTSNPNLYWYRQAAGRGLQLLFYSVGIGQISSEVPQNLSASRPQDRQFILSSKKLLLSDSGFYLCAWSTPYEQYFGPGTRLTVT.

The chain recombines TRBV4-2 with TRBJ2-7; weak D call: TRBD1 (5 bases). Germline V CDR1 and CDR2: LGHNA, YNFKEQ. This CDR3 comprises 17 residues. With 0 bases removed from V and 4 bases from J, the gap between germline ends came to 19 bases. The CDR3: CASSQDRGAHRGYEQYF. CDR3 sequence (DNA): TGTGCCAGCAGCCAAGATCGTGGGGCGCACAGAGGTTACGAGCAGTACTTC.

The chain is built from TRBV7-2 and TRBJ1-1; D unclear. This CDR3 has 17 amino acids. The V and J ends lost 0 bases and 0 bases respectively, with 14 bases between them. Germline CDR1 and CDR2: SGHTA and FQGNSA. In DNA, the CDR3 is TGTGCCAGCAGCTTAGCCGGGTCCTTAACCCTGAACACTGAAGCTTTCTTT. Translated: CASSLAGSLTLNTEAFF.

The chain combines TRBV6-6 with TRBJ1-5; 7 bases agree with TRBD1. The ends lost 7 bases at V and 4 bases at J; junction bases unmatched: 7. The CDR3 sequence is 14 residues long. CDR1 and CDR2 (germline): MNHNY, SVGAGI (reference sequence). The CDR3 bases are TGTGCCAGCAAGGCAGGGGGTCAAAATCAGCCCCAGCATTTT. Protein sequence: CASKAGGQNQPQHF.

This chain connects TRBV19 to TRBJ1-6; maybe TRBD1 (5 bases). This CDR3 has 15 residues. V was clipped by 9 bases and J by 10 bases, with 22 bases between them. The germline V gene encodes CDR1 LNHDA and CDR2 SQIVND (reference sequence). Here the CDR3 reads CASNPGGRDGSPLHF. CDR3 coding DNA: TGTGCCAGCAATCCCGGAGGGAGGGACGGGTCACCCCTCCACTTT.

The V and J genes are TRBV9 and TRBJ2-7; 9 positions agree with TRBD1. CDR1 and CDR2 (germline): SGDLS, YYNGEE. Germline trimming cut 4 bases from V and 5 bases from J; bases unmatched to any gene: 7. CDR3 length: 14 amino acids. The CDR3 DNA is TGTGCCAGCAGCCCCGGACAGGGGAGGAACGAGCAGTACTTC. Amino acid sequence: CASSPGQGRNEQYF.

The chain combines TRBV5-4 with TRBJ2-2; TRBD1 might be the D (5 bases). Germline assignment: CDR1 SGHNT and CDR2 YYREEE (reference sequence). Between the trimmed V and J ends, which lost 0 bases and 1 base, there was a span of 10 bases. This CDR3 has 16 amino acids. As DNA, the CDR3 is TGTGCCAGCAGCTTGGAGACAGCCCAGAACACCGGGGAGCTGTTTTTT. Translating gives CASSLETAQNTGELFF.

This clone was seen a few times. DNA for the CDR3: TGTGCCAGCAGCGTAGAATCAGGCTCCTACGAGCAGTACTTC. Protein: CASSVESGSYEQYF. The rearrangement joins TRBV9 to TRBJ2-7; D gene unclear. V lost 0 bases and J lost 0, with 7 bases in between. This CDR3 has 14 residues. Germline V gives CDR1 SGDLS, CDR2 YYNGEE.

On this clone: The junction does not match germline at one end; this may be a read error. The V gene is TRBV10-3, the J gene TRBJ2-5; 9 bases fit TRBD1. The CDR3 contains 13 residues. Germline-derived CDR1 and CDR2 are ENHRY and SYGVKD. This CDR3 reads CAITDGGQGPFNF. The CDR3, as DNA: TGTGCCATCACCGACGGGGGACAGGGCCCATTCAACTTC.

The J gene is TRBJ2-7, the V gene TRBV7-9; D might be TRBD1 (5 bases). CDR1 is SEHNR, CDR2 FQNEAQ, per germline (reference sequence). The CDR3 has 15 amino acids. With 4 bases removed from V and 5 bases from J, the gap between germline ends came to 18 bases. This CDR3 reads CASSSNVVGAHEQYF. The CDR3 nucleotides are TGTGCCAGCAGCTCCAACGTCGTAGGGGCGCACGAGCAGTACTTC.

The chain combines TRBV7-2 with TRBJ1-5, with TRBD1 identical over 11 bases. This CDR3 contains 17 residues. The V gene end was trimmed by 4 bases and the J gene end by 6 bases; junction bases not matched to a gene: 11. Germline V gene sequence: CDR1 SGHTA, CDR2 FQGNSA. CDR3 bases: TGTGCCAGCAGCTACGGGACAGGGGGTGTATCTGCTCAGCCCCAGCATTTT. Protein product: CASSYGTGGVSAQPQHF.

The V call is TRBV5-1, the J call TRBJ2-2; D is uncertain. The CDR3 is 15 residues long. The germline V and J ends were trimmed by 2 bases and 0 bases, with 8 bases remaining between them. Per germline, CDR1 SGHRS and CDR2 YFSETQ. DNA for the CDR3: TGCGCCAGCAGCTTCCGCAGTACGAACACCGGGGAGCTGTTTTTT. Translating gives CASSFRSTNTGELFF.

The gene calls are TRBV4-2 and TRBJ2-5, with D possibly being TRBD1 or TRBD2 (5 bases each). The CDR3 has 14 amino acids. V was shortened by 4 bases and J by 0 bases, with 9 bases between the two germline ends. From germline, CDR1 is LGHNA and CDR2 YNFKEQ. The chain's CDR3 is CASSPGTHQETQYF. The CDR3 nucleotides are TGTGCCAGCAGCCCCGGGACCCACCAAGAGACCCAGTACTTC.

The chain combines TRBV15 with TRBJ1-5; 7 bases map to TRBD1. V shed 0 bases and J 8 bases; nucleotides not matched to a gene: 1. The CDR3 is 13 amino acids. Germline lookup yields CDR1 LNHNV and CDR2 YYDKDF (reference sequence). The CDR3 sequence: CATSRDGQEPQHF. As DNA, the CDR3 is TGTGCCACCAGCAGAGACGGACAGGAGCCCCAGCATTTT. The whole variable domain, filled in from reference TRBV15 and TRBJ1-5, reads DAMVIQNPRYQVTQFGKPVTLSCSQTLNHNVMYWYQQKSSQAPKLLFHYYDKDFNNEADTPDNFQSRRPNTSFCFLDIRSPGLGDTAMYLCATSRDGQEPQHFGDGTRLSIL.

This sequence joins TRBV30 and TRBJ2-7; perhaps TRBD1 as D (6 bases). Deletions cut 4 bases from V and 3 bases from J, with 19 bases between. CDR3 size: 15 residues. The germline gives CDR1 GTSNPN, CDR2 SVGIG (reference sequence). CDR3 in amino acids: CAWTAPGQGVYEQYF. In DNA, the CDR3 is TGTGCCTGGACAGCACCGGGACAAGGGGTCTACGAGCAGTACTTC.

The CDR3 sequence: CSARSYGYTF. In nucleotides, the CDR3 is TGCAGTGCTAGGAGCTATGGCTACACCTTC. The J gene is TRBJ1-2, the V gene TRBV20-1; D not resolved. Trimming took off 3 bases at V and 4 bases at J, with 3 bases between the two ends. CDR1 and CDR2 (germline): DFQATT, SNEGSKA (reference sequence). There are 10 residues in the CDR3.

The chain joins TRBV7-9 to TRBJ1-2; D gene ambiguous. Trimming pared 0 bases from V and 4 bases from J, leaving 3 bases between. The CDR3 runs to 12 residues. CDR1 is SEHNR and CDR2 is FQNEAQ in the germline V gene (reference sequence). CDR3 sequence reads: CASSLAPYGYTF. The CDR3 DNA sequence: TGTGCCAGCAGCTTAGCACCCTATGGCTACACCTTC.

CDR3 amino acids: CASSSFKGASSYEQYF. The CDR3 region has the DNA TGTGCCAGCAGCTCATTTAAGGGTGCAAGCTCCTACGAGCAGTACTTC. This rearrangement joins TRBV7-9 to TRBJ2-7; D uncertain. The CDR3 spans 16 residues. CDR1 SEHNR and CDR2 FQNEAQ come from the germline V gene (reference sequence). V was trimmed by 4 bases and J by 0 bases, leaving 16 bases between them.

The rearrangement joins TRBV19 to TRBJ1-1; no clear D gene. Germline V gene data show CDR1 as LNHDA and CDR2 as SQIVND (reference sequence). V was clipped by 1 base and J by 4 bases, with 10 bases between them. The CDR3 runs 14 residues. The CDR3 is CASSIAGFGTEAFF. The CDR3 DNA sequence: TGTGCCAGTAGTATAGCCGGTTTCGGCACTGAAGCTTTCTTT. Variable domain in full (rest from reference TRBV19 and TRBJ1-1): DGGITQSPKYLFRKEGQNVTLSCEQNLNHDAMYWYRQDPGQGLRLIYYSQIVNDFQKGDIAEGYSVSREKKESFPLTVTSAQKNPTAFYLCASSIAGFGTEAFFGQGTRLTVV.

The chain has TRBV5-6 and TRBJ1-1; no clear D gene. Germline V lookup: CDR1 SGHDT, CDR2 YYEEEE. This CDR3 spans 14 amino acids. V lost 0 bases, J lost 1 base, and 7 bases lay in between. CDR3 nucleotide sequence: TGTGCCAGCAGCTTGGCCCCATCGAACACTGAAGCTTTCTTT. This translates into CASSLAPSNTEAFF.

This clone was observed a handful of times. J is TRBJ2-2 and V is TRBV2; D is unresolved. Trimming took off 1 base at V and 5 bases at J, with 14 bases between the two ends. CDR1 SNHLY and CDR2 FYNNEI come from the germline V gene. CDR3 length: 16 residues. CDR3: CASSEDARIRTGELFF. CDR3 bases: TGTGCCAGCAGTGAAGATGCTAGGATACGGACCGGGGAGCTGTTTTTT.

This clone showed up just a few times. The chain uses TRBV14 and TRBJ2-7; a possible D gene is TRBD2 (5 bases). Trimming shortened V by 6 bases and J by 0 bases, and 9 bases separated the two germline ends. The CDR3 is 13 amino acids. Germline CDR1 is SGHDN and CDR2 is FVKESK. The CDR3 DNA sequence: TGTGCCAGCAGTACCGGGAACTCCTACGAGCAGTACTTC. It translates to CASSTGNSYEQYF.

The chain recombines TRBV4-1 with TRBJ2-5; 13 bases line up with TRBD2. CDR3 size: 18 residues. V lost 4 bases, J lost 3 bases, and 11 bases stayed unmatched. Germline loops: CDR1 MGHRA, CDR2 YSYEKL. Here the CDR3 DNA reads TGCGCCAGCAGCCGCCGACTAGCGGGGGGCACAGTGGAAGAGACCCAGTACTTC. Protein product: CASSRRLAGGTVEETQYF.

This clone has just one count. J is TRBJ1-2 and V is TRBV7-2; D unresolved. CDR3 length equals 14 residues. CDR1 and CDR2 (germline): SGHTA, FQGNSA. The V and J ends lost 5 bases and 6 bases respectively, with 16 bases between them. This CDR3 is CASSVLRAKHGYTF. The CDR3 coding sequence is TGTGCCAGCAGCGTACTCCGGGCCAAACATGGCTACACCTTC. The full variable domain, with the rest looked up from reference TRBV7-2 and TRBJ1-2, is GAGVSQSPSNKVTEKGKDVELRCDPISGHTALYWYRQSLGQGLEFLIYFQGNSAPDKSGLPSDRFSAERTGGSVSTLTIQRTQQEDSAVYLCASSVLRAKHGYTFGSGTRLTVV.